This TCR beta chain was sequenced for a study of blood T cell repertoires in COVID-19. Sequencing was performed with immunoSEQ multiplex PCR; in TCRdb, only in-frame clones are kept and a portion is missing. Of a few hundred thousand clones listed, roughly 88% were seen once; the top ten hold around 4.5%. This CDR3 is built from 16 residues. The V gene end was trimmed by 5 bases and the J gene end by 3 bases; junction bases not matched to a gene: 14. Per germline, CDR1 SQVTM and CDR2 ANQGSEA. The sample taken for sequencing was PBMCs or T cells enriched from blood (not recorded which). The chain couples TRBV29-1 to TRBJ2-3; 7 nucleotides line up with TRBD1. The clonotype comes from a woman aged 30 to 39 who had recovered from COVID-19. As DNA, the CDR3 is TGCAGCGTTTCACCGGGGACAGCGGTTCCTACAGATACGCAGTATTTT. Its protein product is CSVSPGTAVPTDTQYF.